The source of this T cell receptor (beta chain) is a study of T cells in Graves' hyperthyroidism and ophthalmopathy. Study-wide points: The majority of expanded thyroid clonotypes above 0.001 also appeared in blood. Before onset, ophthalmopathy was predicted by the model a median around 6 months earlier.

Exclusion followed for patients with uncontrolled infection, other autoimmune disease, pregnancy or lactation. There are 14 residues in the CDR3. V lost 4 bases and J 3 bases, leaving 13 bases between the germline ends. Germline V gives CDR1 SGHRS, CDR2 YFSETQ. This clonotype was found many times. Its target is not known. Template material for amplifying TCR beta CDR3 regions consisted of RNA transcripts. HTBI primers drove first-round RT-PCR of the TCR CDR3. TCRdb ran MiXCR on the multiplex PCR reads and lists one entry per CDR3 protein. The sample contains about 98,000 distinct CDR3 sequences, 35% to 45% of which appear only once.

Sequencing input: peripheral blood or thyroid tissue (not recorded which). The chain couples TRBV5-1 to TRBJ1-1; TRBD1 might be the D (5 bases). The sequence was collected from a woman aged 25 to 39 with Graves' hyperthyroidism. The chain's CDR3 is CASSADPGYTEAFF. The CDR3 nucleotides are TGCGCCAGCAGCGCGGACCCAGGGTACACTGAAGCTTTCTTT.